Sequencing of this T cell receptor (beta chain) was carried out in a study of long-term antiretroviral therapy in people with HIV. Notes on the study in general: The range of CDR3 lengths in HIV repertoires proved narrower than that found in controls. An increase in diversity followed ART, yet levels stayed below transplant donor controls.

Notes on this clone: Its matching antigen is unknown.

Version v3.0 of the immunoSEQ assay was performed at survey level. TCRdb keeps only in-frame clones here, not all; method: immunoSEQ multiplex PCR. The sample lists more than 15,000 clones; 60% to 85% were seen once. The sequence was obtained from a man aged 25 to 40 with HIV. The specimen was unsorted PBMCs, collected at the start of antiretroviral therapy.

CDR3 DNA sequence: TGTGCCAGCAGCCCAGGTCAGAACACTGAAGCTTTCTTT. This codes for CASSPGQNTEAFF. The V call is TRBV7-9, the J call TRBJ1-1, with D unresolved. This CDR3 contains 13 residues. V lost 5 bases, J lost 1 base, and 8 bases lay in between. The germline V gene has CDR1 SEHNR and CDR2 FQNEAQ (reference sequence).